This TCR beta chain was sequenced in a study of T cells in Graves' hyperthyroidism and ophthalmopathy. Germline CDR1 LNHNV, CDR2 YYDKDF (reference sequence). The V segment lost 3 bases and the J segment 12 bases; nucleotides outside the gene matches: 12. This CDR3 is built from 16 residues. Notes on the study in general: A median about 6.5 months before onset, the model predicted ophthalmopathy.

The source material, RNA transcripts, was used to amplify TCR beta CDR3 regions. TCR CDR3 underwent first-round RT-PCR with the HTBI primer set. One entry per CDR3 protein results from TCRdb running MiXCR on the multiplex PCR reads. This sample has about 560,000 distinct CDR3 sequences; approximately 16% occur once, and the top ten carry approximately 18%. This clonotype was observed a handful of times. Its antigen is unidentified. This sequence joins TRBV15 and TRBJ2-1, with TRBD2 identical over 12 bases. Material: blood. This receptor was taken from a woman aged 18-29 years with Graves' hyperthyroidism. The CDR3 DNA sequence: TGTGCCACCAGCAGTACCCTAGCGGGGGGGATTTTAGGGCAGTTCTTC. Protein product: CATSSTLAGGILGQFF.